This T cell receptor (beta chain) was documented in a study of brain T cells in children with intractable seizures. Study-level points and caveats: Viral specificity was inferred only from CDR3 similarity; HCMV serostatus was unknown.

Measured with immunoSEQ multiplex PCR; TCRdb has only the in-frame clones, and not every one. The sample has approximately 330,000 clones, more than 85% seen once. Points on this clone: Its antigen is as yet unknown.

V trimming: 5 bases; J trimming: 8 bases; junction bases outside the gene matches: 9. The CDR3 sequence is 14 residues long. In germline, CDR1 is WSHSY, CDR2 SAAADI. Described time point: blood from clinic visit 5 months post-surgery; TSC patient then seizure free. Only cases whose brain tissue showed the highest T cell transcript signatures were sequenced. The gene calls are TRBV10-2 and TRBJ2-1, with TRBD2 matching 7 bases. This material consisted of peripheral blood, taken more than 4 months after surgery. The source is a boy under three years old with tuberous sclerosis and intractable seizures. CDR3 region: CASSHAGVADEQFF. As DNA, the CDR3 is TGCGCCAGCAGTCACGCGGGAGTCGCGGATGAGCAGTTCTTC.